This T cell receptor (beta chain) came from a study of Ad26.COV2.S vaccination and SARS-CoV-2 variants. Overall study results and limits: It was vaccine recipients, not placebo recipients, who had the higher spike-specific TCR breadth. Using TCR breadth and depth analyses may have led to underestimated total T cell responses.

The CDR3 loop spans 15 amino acids. J lost 8 bases, V lost 7 bases, and 16 bases had no gene match. Germline assignment: CDR1 SQVTM and CDR2 ANQGSEA. Assay: immunoSEQ multiplex PCR; the TCRdb copy retains only in-frame clones and omits some. The sample holds approximately 340,000 clones, about 90% seen once. As to this clone: No antigen is known for it.

This receptor was identified in a human donor who had recovered from COVID-19. The chain joins TRBV29-1 to TRBJ2-1; 8 bases align to TRBD2. The sequenced sample was peripheral blood, obtained after recovery from COVID-19. The chain's CDR3 is CSAHTPGLGAHEQFF. CDR3 DNA sequence: TGCAGCGCGCACACTCCGGGACTAGGGGCGCATGAGCAGTTCTTC.